This TCR beta chain is drawn from a study of cytomegalovirus exposure and HLA in healthy donors (dated by TCRdb to 2015 to 2018). Describing the broader study: The 500 to 800 repertoires of the first cohort and the roughly 110 validation repertoires were produced on the same platform, according to a later analysis. The study was designed to test whether signatures of past pathogen exposure could be identified by cataloging public T cell receptors. A separate validation cohort of 100 to 150 different subjects was used in addition to the 666-subject first cohort. High-throughput TCR immunosequencing, statistical association of individual TCRs with disease status, and machine learning were combined to predict cytomegalovirus infection status. Beyond this particular receptor, the publication reports: In both the original and validation cohorts, the classifier was reported to diagnose cytomegalovirus status with high specificity and sensitivity. A later analysis lacked HLA typing for the validation cohort, so it scored co-occurrence in that cohort across all 130 or so repertoires. Most TCR sequences were seen in very few donors, while some public TCRs were found in many individuals. In the study, about 150 TCR beta chains were listed as associated with cytomegalovirus. The authors suggested that the approach could potentially be extended to other disease states and immunological phenotypes. Subsequent analysis determined that TCRs grouped into clusters in the first cohort also showed a tendency toward co-occurrence across the approximately 120 validation repertoires, and 85% to 95% of cluster scores exceeded 0. Three of the identified cytomegalovirus-associated TCR beta chains were confirmed in vitro to be specific for cytomegalovirus antigens.

The donors belonged to the validation cohort of 120 subjects, which was separate from the roughly 700-subject first cohort. In regard to this clone: Its target antigen remains unknown. No base-level quality is on record; no much larger clone is a single base apart.

The library relied on the immunoSEQ multiplex PCR assay. The study's processing was this. A statistical classification framework was developed to diagnose cytomegalovirus status using the catalog of TCR beta chain sequences. Imported from immuneACCESS, the table was reduced by TCRdb to in-frame sequences with V and J called. These copies leave out some clones; in studies compared against another copy, an unresolved V gene accounts for under half, and the cause of the remainder is not known. V, J and clone size are taken as reported in that table, and D and trimming were inferred from the DNA itself. The table for this sample lists about 160,000 clones; just under 90% of them were counted only once. The ten most abundant clones make up approximately 10% of the sample. The clonotype was recovered from a woman in her late teens or twenties in good health and CMV-seropositive. The sequenced material came from PBMCs.

This receptor carries the CDR3 CASKGLAGLVGELFF. The sequenced DNA is TGTGCCAGTAAGGGACTAGCGGGATTGGTCGGGGAGCTGTTTTTT. In this chain, TRBV19 is recombined with TRBJ2-2; 13 nucleotides in the junction match TRBD2. CDR1 and CDR2, per the germline V gene (reference sequence), are LNHDA and SQIVND. Ends trimmed: V by 7 bases, J by 7 bases; bases unmatched to a gene: 6. The CDR3 runs 15 residues from the cysteine to the phenylalanine. The read is trimmed to its CDR3 DNA, 45 bases read in frame from base 1.